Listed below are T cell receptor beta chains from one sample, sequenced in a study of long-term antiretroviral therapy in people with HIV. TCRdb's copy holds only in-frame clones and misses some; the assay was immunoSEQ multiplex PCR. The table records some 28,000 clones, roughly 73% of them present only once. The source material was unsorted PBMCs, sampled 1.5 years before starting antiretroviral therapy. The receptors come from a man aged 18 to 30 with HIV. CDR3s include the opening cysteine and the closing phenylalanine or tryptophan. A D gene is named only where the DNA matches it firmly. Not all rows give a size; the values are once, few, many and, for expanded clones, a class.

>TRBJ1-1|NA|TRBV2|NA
TGTGCCAGCAGTGGCCTCGGACGGAGTGAAGCTTTCTTT
CASSGLGRSEAFF
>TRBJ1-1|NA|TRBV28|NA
TGTGCCAGCATGAGGGTCGCCACTGAAGCTTTCTTT
CASMRVATEAFF
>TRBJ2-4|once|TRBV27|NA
TGTGCCAGCAGTTCACCACCCCTAATGGGCGCCAAAAACATTCAGTACTTC
CASSSPPLMGAKNIQYF
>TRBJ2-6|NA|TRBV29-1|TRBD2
TGCAGCGTCTTAGGACTAGGCCTCTCTGGGGCCAACGTCCTGACTTTC
CSVLGLGLSGANVLTF
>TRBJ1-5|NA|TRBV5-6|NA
TGTGCCAGCAGCTTTAAGGGTAATTCAAATGGGCCCCAGCATTTT
CASSFKGNSNGPQHF
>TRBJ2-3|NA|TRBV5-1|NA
TGCGCCAGCAGCCAAGACATGGTAGGGACAGATACGCAGTATTTT
CASSQDMVGTDTQYF
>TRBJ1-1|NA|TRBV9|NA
TGTGCCAGTGGACAAGCGGGCGTAGCTGAAGCTTTCTTT
CASGQAGVAEAFF
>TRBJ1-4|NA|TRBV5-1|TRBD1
TGCGCCAGCAGCTACCAGGGACAGGGGGCTGAAAAACTGTTTTTT
CASSYQGQGAEKLFF
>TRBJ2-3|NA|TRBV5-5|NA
TGTGCCAGCAGCTTGTCAGGGAGGTCAGATACGCAGTATTTT
CASSLSGRSDTQYF
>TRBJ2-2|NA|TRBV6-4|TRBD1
TGTGCCAGCAGTGACGGGACAGGGAACACCGGGGAGCTGTTTTTT
CASSDGTGNTGELFF
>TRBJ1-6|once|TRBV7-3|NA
TGTGCCAGCAGCGCGTCAACAGGGAGCTACGATTCACCCCTCCACTTT
CASSASTGSYDSPLHF
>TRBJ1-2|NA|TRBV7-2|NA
TGTGCCAGCAGCTCCACAGGGTATGGCTACACCTTC
CASSSTGYGYTF
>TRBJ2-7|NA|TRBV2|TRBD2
TGTGCCAGCAGCCGACTAGCGGGGGGGCCGTCCGCCGAGCAGTACTTC
CASSRLAGGPSAEQYF
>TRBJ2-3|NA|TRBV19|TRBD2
TGTGCCAGTAGTAGCACGCGGGGGGGTAGAGATACGCAGTATTTT
CASSSTRGGRDTQYF
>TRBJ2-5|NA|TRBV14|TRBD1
TGTGCCAGCAGCCACCGAAGGGACAGAGGAGCCCAGTACTTC
CASSHRRDRGAQYF
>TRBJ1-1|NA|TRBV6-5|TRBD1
TGTGCCAGCAGTCCTAACCCGACCAGGGGGACTGAAGCTTTCTTT
CASSPNPTRGTEAFF
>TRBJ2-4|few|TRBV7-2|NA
TGTGCCAGCAGCTTAGGCCGACAGACGCTAGCCAAAAACATTCAGTACTTC
CASSLGRQTLAKNIQYF
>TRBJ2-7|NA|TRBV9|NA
TGTGCCAGCAGCGTAGACGGCAGCTCCCCCGAGCAGTACTTC
CASSVDGSSPEQYF
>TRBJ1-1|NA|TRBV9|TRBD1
TGTGCCAGCAGCGTAGCTTTGGGACAGGGGAACACTGAAGCTTTCTTT
CASSVALGQGNTEAFF
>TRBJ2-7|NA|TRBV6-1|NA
TGTGCCAGCAGTTGGCGGGACAGCTCCTACGAGCAGTACTTC
CASSWRDSSYEQYF
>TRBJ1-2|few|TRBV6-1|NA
TGTGCCAGCAGTGAACTCGGGGTACATGGCTACACCTTC
CASSELGVHGYTF
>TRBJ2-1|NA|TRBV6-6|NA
TGTGCCAGCATGACGGACAGTTACAATGAGCAGTTCTTC
CASMTDSYNEQFF
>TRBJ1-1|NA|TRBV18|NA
TGTGCCAGCTCACCACGCGACACGGAGGCTGAAGCTTTCTTT
CASSPRDTEAEAFF
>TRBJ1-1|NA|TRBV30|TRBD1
TGTGCCTGGGACAGGGGGATGAACACTGAAGCTTTCTTT
CAWDRGMNTEAFF
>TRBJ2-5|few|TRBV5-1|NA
TGCGCCAGCAGCTGGTCGGGACTCCAAGAGACCCAGTACTTC
CASSWSGLQETQYF
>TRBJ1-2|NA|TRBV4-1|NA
TGCGCCAGCAGCCAAGACCGAAACGGCTATTCTGGCTACACCTTC
CASSQDRNGYSGYTF
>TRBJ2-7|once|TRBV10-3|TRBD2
TGTGCCGCGGGAGAGGCTCTACGGGAGCAGTACTTC
CAAGEALREQYF
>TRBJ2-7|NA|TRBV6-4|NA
TGTGCCAGCAGTGACTCCGCCGACACGGACTACGAGCAGTACTTC
CASSDSADTDYEQYF
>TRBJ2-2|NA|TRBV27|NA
TGTGCCAGCAGTTTGGGGGGCGTGAGCACCGGGGAGCTGTTTTTT
CASSLGGVSTGELFF
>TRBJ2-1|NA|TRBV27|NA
TGTGCCAGCGGATCAGGACTTGACCTTAATGAGCAGTTCTTC
CASGSGLDLNEQFF
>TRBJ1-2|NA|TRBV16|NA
TGTGCCAGCAGCCAAATGGCAGGATGGAACACCTTC
CASSQMAGWNTF
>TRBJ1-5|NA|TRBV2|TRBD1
TGTGCCAGCAGTGAACGACAGGGTGGTTTCGATCAGCCCCAGCATTTT
CASSERQGGFDQPQHF
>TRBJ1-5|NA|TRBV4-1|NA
TGCGCCAGCAGCCAGAATCTCTATAGCAATCAGCCCCAGCATTTT
CASSQNLYSNQPQHF
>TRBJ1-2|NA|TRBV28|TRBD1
TGTGCCAGCAGTTTGGGACAGGGCCTCTATGGCTACACCTTC
CASSLGQGLYGYTF
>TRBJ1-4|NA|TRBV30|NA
TGTGCCCTCTGGGGGGACTCCGGTGAAAAACTGTTTTTT
CALWGDSGEKLFF
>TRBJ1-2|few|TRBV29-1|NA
TGCAGCGCCCAGGACAGCAACTATGGCTACACCTTC
CSAQDSNYGYTF
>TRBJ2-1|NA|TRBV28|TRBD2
TGTGCCAGCAGTTTAACTAGCGGGAGAATTTACAATGAGCAGTTCTTC
CASSLTSGRIYNEQFF
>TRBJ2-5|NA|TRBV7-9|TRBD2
TGTGCCAGCAGCTTAGGGGCGGGAGGGCAAGAGACCCAGTACTTC
CASSLGAGGQETQYF
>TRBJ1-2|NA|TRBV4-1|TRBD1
TGCGCCAGCAGCCAACCCTACAGGGGGCTTAACTATGGCTACGCCTTC
CASSQPYRGLNYGYAF
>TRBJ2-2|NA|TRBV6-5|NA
TGTGCCAGCTTCACAGCGAACACCGGGGAGCTGTTTTTT
CASFTANTGELFF
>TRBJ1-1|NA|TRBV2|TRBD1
TGTGCCAGCAGTGAGAGCAGGGGGAGTGTCTTT
CASSESRGSVF
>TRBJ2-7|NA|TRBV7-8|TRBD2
TGTGCCAGCAGGGGGGTAGGACTAGCTTCCTACGAGCAGTACTTC
CASRGVGLASYEQYF
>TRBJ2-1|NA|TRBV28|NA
TGTGCCAGCAGTTCAGACAGTTACAATGAGCAGTTCTTC
CASSSDSYNEQFF
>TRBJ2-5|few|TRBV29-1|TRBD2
TGCAGCGTTGAATTGCTAATAGGGGCGGGAGTCGCAGAGACCCAGTACTTC
CSVELLIGAGVAETQYF
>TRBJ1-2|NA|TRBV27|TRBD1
TGTGCCAGCAGTTTCCAGGGGACAGGGGGGTATGGCTACACCTTC
CASSFQGTGGYGYTF
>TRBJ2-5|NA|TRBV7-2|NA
TGTGCCAGCAGCTTAGACGCGGGGGCTAGGCAGACCCAGTACTTC
CASSLDAGARQTQYF
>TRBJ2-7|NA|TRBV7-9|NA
TGTGCCAGCAGCTTAAACTACGAGCAGTACTTC
CASSLNYEQYF
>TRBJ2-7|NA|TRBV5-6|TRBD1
TGTGCCAGCAGCTTGCGACAGGGGGCGCGCGGAATATACGAGCAGTACTTC
CASSLRQGARGIYEQYF
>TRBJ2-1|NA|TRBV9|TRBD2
TGTGCCAGCAGCGTAGTCGGGGGCGGGGGGGCAGACTACAATGAGCAGTTCTTC
CASSVVGGGGADYNEQFF
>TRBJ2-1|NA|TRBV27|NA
TGTGCCAGCAGTTTATATGGGGGATCCAATGAGCAGTTCTTC
CASSLYGGSNEQFF
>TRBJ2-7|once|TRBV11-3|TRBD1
TGTGCCAGCAGCCGTGGACAGGGGGGAACGAACGAGCAGTACTTC
CASSRGQGGTNEQYF
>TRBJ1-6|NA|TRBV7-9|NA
TGTGCCAGCCAGGAGCACAGCTCCTATAATTCACCCCTCCACTTT
CASQEHSSYNSPLHF
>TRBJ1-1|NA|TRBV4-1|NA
TGCGCCAGCAGCCAAGATCTGCTTAACACTGAAGCTTTCTTT
CASSQDLLNTEAFF